What follows are 17 T cell receptor beta chains derived from one specimen sequenced in a study of regulatory T cells in long-lasting Graves disease. The time point was: persistent/refractory GD, antithyroid drugs over 5 years with positive TRAb. PBMCs were the source of the RNA used for TCR sequencing. In building TCR beta libraries, iRepertoire HTBI primers were used together with Arm-PCR of CDR3 regions. From the multiplex PCR reads, TCRdb called clonotypes with MiXCR, one entry per CDR3 protein. The table records about 290,000 distinct CDR3 sequences, 22% of them present only once. The sequences come from peripheral blood mononuclear cells (PBMCs), collected when the disease was refractory, from a patient treated with antithyroid drugs. The receptors were gathered from a female donor with Graves disease.

This clonotype occurred a few times. This chain connects TRBV2 to TRBJ2-3, with 12 bases matching TRBD2. CDR1 is SNHLY, CDR2 FYNNEI, per germline. V dropped 4 bases and J dropped 4; count of bases not matched to a gene: 6. There are 16 residues in the CDR3. The CDR3 loop reads CASSGPTSGSADTQYF. The CDR3 coding sequence is TGTGCCAGCAGTGGGCCGACTAGCGGGAGTGCAGATACGCAGTATTTT.

In nucleotides, the CDR3 is TGCAGTGCTGGGACTAGCTTCTACAATGAGCAGTTCTTC. Translating gives CSAGTSFYNEQFF. The J gene is TRBJ2-1, the V gene TRBV20-1, with 9 bases aligning to TRBD2. CDR1 and CDR2 (germline): DFQATT, SNEGSKA (reference sequence). V lost 5 bases and J lost 3; bases outside the gene matches: 2. The CDR3 is 13 residues long.

Of note for this clonotype: The CDR3 does not close with the conserved phenylalanine or tryptophan, likely indicating a read error. This chain uses TRBV12-3 or TRBV12-4 with TRBJ1-2, with TRBD1 identical over 7 bases. The CDR3 is made up of 12 amino acids. J gave up 8 bases and V 2 bases, and 2 bases lay outside the gene matches. The CDR3 DNA is TGTGCCAGCAGTTTACAGGGGGAAGGCTACACCCTC. Its translation is CASSLQGEGYTL.

This clonotype showed up just a few times. The chain uses TRBV20-1 and TRBJ2-3, with TRBD2 matching over 7 bases. Losses at the gene ends were 4 bases for V and 4 bases for J; bases not matched to a gene: 8. The CDR3 sequence is 14 residues long. From germline, CDR1 is DFQATT and CDR2 SNEGSKA (reference sequence). DNA of the CDR3: TGCAGTGCTACGGCGGGAGCTTTGGCAGATACGCAGTATTTT. Translating gives CSATAGALADTQYF.

CDR3 coding DNA: TGTGCCAGCAGCTTAGATGTGGCAGGGTCCTACTATGGCTACACCTTC. Translation gives CASSLDVAGSYYGYTF. The chain couples TRBV11-2 to TRBJ1-2; the D gene is possibly TRBD1 (5 bases). CDR1 SGHAT and CDR2 FQNNGV come from the germline V gene. This CDR3 has 16 residues. Trimming took off 0 bases at V and 3 bases at J, with 14 bases between the two ends.

As for this clonotype: This may arise from a read error, as a much more abundant clone is one base away. This chain joins TRBV7-2 and TRBJ1-4, with a tentative D call TRBD1 (5 bases). Germline V CDR1 and CDR2: SGHTA, FQGNSA. This CDR3 comprises 14 residues. Trimming removed 5 bases at V and 3 bases at J, with 10 bases between. CDR3 DNA sequence: TGTGCCAGCAGCAGGGGTAGGGCTAATGAAAAACTGTTTTTT. Amino acid sequence: CASSRGRANEKLFF.

This clonotype was counted a few times. A junction end diverges from the germline sequence, so it may reflect a read error. The CDR3 sequence: CAISARPGGYTF. The CDR3 bases are TGTGCCATCAGTGCTCGCCCGGGGGGCTACACCTTC. The chain couples TRBV28 to TRBJ1-2; no clear D. Germline CDR1 is MDHEN and CDR2 is SYDVKM. CDR3 length equals 12 residues.

This clonotype turned up a few times. The chain has TRBV7-9 and TRBJ2-7, with D hard to call. Per the germline V gene, CDR1 is SEHNR and CDR2 is FQNEAQ (reference sequence). The CDR3 is made up of 13 amino acids. The germline V and J ends were trimmed by 0 bases and 3 bases, with 6 bases remaining between them. The CDR3, as DNA: TGTGCCAGCAGCTTAGCGGCTGGCTACGAGCAGTACTTC. Amino acids: CASSLAAGYEQYF.

This clonotype has just a few counts. The chain combines TRBV24-1 with TRBJ2-5, with D possibly TRBD2 on 5 matching bases. The V gene's germline CDR1 is KGHDR and CDR2 SFDVKD. The CDR3 length is 13 residues. The V end was cut by 2 bases, the J end by 2 bases, with 5 bases between. In nucleotides, the CDR3 is TGTGCCACCAGTGATTGGACTCAAGAGACCCAGTACTTC. As protein: CATSDWTQETQYF.

In its sample, this clonotype was seen a few times. This sequence joins TRBV7-2 and TRBJ1-3; D might be TRBD1 (5 bases). V was clipped by 1 base and J by 6 bases, with 13 bases between them. CDR1 and CDR2 (germline): SGHTA, FQGNSA. The CDR3 sequence is 15 residues long. The CDR3 loop reads CASSLGAGRTNTIYF. The CDR3 bases are TGTGCCAGCAGCTTAGGTGCGGGGCGGACAAACACCATATATTTT.

This clonotype was counted only a few times. The chain has TRBV2 and TRBJ2-5; TRBD2 matches at 10 bases. The ends lost 4 bases at V and 5 bases at J; junction bases unmatched: 7. The CDR3 covers 15 residues. From germline, CDR1 is SNHLY and CDR2 FYNNEI. The CDR3 DNA reads as TGTGCCAGCAGTGTTTCCAGCGGGAGGGGGGAGACCCAGTACTTC. This encodes CASSVSSGRGETQYF.

V usage is TRBV28 and J usage is TRBJ2-2; either TRBD1 or TRBD2 may fit D (5 bases each). V was clipped by 6 bases and J by 0 bases, with 17 bases between them. The CDR3 length is 17 residues. Germline values: CDR1 MDHEN, CDR2 SYDVKM. Here the CDR3 reads CASSSPQGTSNTGELFF. CDR3 DNA sequence: TGTGCCAGCAGCTCTCCTCAAGGGACCTCGAACACCGGGGAGCTGTTTTTT. The full variable domain, in which reference TRBV28 and TRBJ2-2 provide the parts outside the CDR3, is DVKVTQSSRYLVKRTGEKVFLECVQDMDHENMFWYRQDPGLGLRLIYFSYDVKMKEKGDIPEGYSVSREKKERFSLILESASTNQTSMYLCASSSPQGTSNTGELFFGEGSRLTVL.

The gene calls are TRBV19 and TRBJ1-5; D might be TRBD1 (5 bases). This CDR3 contains 14 residues. V lost 7 bases, J lost 7 bases, and 17 bases lay in between. Germline V CDR1 and CDR2: LNHDA, SQIVND (reference sequence). The CDR3 here is CASNRGTDGQPQHF. DNA for the CDR3: TGTGCCAGTAACCGGGGCACCGACGGACAGCCCCAGCATTTT.

This clonotype has ten or more counts. The chain has TRBV28 and TRBJ1-1; D uncertain. Per germline, CDR1 MDHEN and CDR2 SYDVKM. The CDR3 is 12 residues long. V dropped 1 base and J dropped 11 bases, with 11 bases sitting between them. CDR3 coding DNA: TGTGCCAGCAGTTTATTCTCCGCGGAGGCTTTCTTT. This codes for CASSLFSAEAFF.

This clonotype has ten or more counts. The V gene is TRBV12-3 or TRBV12-4, the J gene TRBJ1-5, with a possible D match to TRBD1 (5 bases). The CDR3 is made up of 15 amino acids. Trimming pared 6 bases from V and 10 bases from J, leaving 22 bases between. The CDR3 reads CASSGTSRAISPQHF. CDR3 sequence (DNA): TGTGCCAGCAGCGGGACCTCGAGAGCGATCAGCCCCCAGCATTTT.

With respect to this clonotype: Since a much larger clone is just one base distant, this may be a read error. V and J are TRBV9 and TRBJ2-5; possibly TRBD2 for D (6 bases). The CDR3 consists of 15 residues. Germline V CDR1 and CDR2: SGDLS, YYNGEE. V was trimmed by 7 bases and J by 5 bases, leaving 21 bases between them. The CDR3 DNA follows: TGTGCCAGCGGTTTTACGGGGGACCCTTGGGAGACCCAGTACTTC. Encoded protein: CASGFTGDPWETQYF. Full variable domain (missing parts from reference TRBV9 and TRBJ2-5): DSGVTQTPKHLITATGQRVTLRCSPRSGDLSVYWYQQSLDQGLQFLIQYYNGEERAKGNILERFSAQQFPDLHSELNLSSLELGDSALYFCASGFTGDPWETQYFGPGTRLLVL.

This clonotype was observed many times. The chain recombines TRBV7-2 with TRBJ1-2; 7 bases are shared with TRBD1. Germline V gene data show CDR1 as SGHTA and CDR2 as FQGNSA. The CDR3 loop spans 14 amino acids. The J segment lost 5 bases and the V segment lost 4 bases, leaving 7 bases of the junction unmatched. CDR3 protein: CASSSQGVEYGYTF. In DNA form, the CDR3 reads TGTGCCAGCAGCTCTCAGGGGGTGGAATATGGCTACACCTTC.